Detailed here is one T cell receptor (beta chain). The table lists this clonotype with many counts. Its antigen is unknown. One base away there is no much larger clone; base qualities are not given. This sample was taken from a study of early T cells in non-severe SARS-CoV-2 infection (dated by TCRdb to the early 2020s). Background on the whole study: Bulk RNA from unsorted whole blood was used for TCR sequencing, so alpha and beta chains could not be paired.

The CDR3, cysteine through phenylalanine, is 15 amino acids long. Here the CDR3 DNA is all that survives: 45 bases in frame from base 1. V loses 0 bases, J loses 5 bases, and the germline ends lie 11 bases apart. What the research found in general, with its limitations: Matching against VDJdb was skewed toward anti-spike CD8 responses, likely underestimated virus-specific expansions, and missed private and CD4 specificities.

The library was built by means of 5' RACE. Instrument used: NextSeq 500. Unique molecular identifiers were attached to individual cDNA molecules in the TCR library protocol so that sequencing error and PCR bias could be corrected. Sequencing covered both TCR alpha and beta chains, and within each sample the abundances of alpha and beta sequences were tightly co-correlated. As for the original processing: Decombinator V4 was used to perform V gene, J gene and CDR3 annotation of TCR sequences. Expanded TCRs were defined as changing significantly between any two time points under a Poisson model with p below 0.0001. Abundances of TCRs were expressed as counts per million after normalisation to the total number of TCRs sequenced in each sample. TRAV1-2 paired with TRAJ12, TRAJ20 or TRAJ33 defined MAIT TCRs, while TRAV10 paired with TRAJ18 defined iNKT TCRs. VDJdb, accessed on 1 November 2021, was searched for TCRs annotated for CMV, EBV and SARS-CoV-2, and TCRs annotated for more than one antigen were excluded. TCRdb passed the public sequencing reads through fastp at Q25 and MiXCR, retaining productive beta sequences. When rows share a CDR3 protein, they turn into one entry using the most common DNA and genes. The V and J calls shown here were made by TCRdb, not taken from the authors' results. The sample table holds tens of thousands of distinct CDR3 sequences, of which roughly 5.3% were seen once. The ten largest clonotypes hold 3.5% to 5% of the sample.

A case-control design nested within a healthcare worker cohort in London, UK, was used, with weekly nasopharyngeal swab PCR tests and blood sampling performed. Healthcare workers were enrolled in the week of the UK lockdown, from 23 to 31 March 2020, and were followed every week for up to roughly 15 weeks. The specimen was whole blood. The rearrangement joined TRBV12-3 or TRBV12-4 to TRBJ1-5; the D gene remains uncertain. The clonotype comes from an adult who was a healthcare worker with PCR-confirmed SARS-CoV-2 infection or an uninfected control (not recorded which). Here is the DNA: TGTGCCAGCAGTTTAGCGGGAGGGTTTGATCAGCCCCAGCATTTT. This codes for CASSLAGGFDQPQHF.